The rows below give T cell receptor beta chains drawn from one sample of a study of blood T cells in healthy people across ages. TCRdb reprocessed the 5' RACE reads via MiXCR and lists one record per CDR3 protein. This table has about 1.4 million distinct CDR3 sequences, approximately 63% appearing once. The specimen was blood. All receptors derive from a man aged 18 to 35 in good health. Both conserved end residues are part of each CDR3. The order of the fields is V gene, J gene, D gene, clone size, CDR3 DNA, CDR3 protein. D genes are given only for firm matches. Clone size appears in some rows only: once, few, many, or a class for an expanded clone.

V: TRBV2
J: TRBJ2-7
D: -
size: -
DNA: TGTGCCAGCAGTGTATCGATGTACGAGCAGTACTTC
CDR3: CASSVSMYEQYF

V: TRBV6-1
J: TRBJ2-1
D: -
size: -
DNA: TGTGCCAGCCGGCTTGGGAACAGTATCACCTACAATGAGCAGTTCTTC
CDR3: CASRLGNSITYNEQFF

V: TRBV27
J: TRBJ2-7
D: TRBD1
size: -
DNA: TGTGCCAGCAGTTTATCGTCCGGGACAGGGGGCGAGCAGTACTTC
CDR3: CASSLSSGTGGEQYF

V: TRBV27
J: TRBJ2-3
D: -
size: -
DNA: TGTGCCAGCACCGACGGGACTCTTAACACAGATACGCAGTATTTT
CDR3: CASTDGTLNTDTQYF

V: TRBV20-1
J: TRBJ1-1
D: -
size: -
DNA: TGCAGTGCTAGAGATGAGGCGAGGACCACTGAAGCTTTCTTT
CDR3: CSARDEARTTEAFF

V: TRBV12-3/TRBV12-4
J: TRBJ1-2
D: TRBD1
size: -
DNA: TGTGCCAGCACCCTAGTCCCGGGACAGGGGATCCATGGCTACACCTTC
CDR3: CASTLVPGQGIHGYTF

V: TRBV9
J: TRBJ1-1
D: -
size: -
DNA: TGTGCCAGCAGCGTTAGGACGGGCAACACTGAAGCTTTCTTT
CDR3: CASSVRTGNTEAFF

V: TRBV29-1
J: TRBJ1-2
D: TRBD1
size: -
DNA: TGCAGCGTTGTCTCGGGGGGGACAGCTTATGGCTACACCTTC
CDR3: CSVVSGGTAYGYTF

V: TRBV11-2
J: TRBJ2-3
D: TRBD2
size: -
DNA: TGTGCCAGCAGTGATAGCGGGGACGCTACAGATACGCAGTATTTT
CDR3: CASSDSGDATDTQYF

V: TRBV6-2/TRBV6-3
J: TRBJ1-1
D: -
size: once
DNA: TGTGCCAGCAGTTACTCGAGCAGGGTCGGTGAAGCTTTCTTT
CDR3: CASSYSSRVGEAFF

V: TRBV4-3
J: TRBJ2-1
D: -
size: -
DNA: TGCGCCAGCAGCCAAGAAGCCGAAAGGGGAGTTGAGCAGTTCTTC
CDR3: CASSQEAERGVEQFF

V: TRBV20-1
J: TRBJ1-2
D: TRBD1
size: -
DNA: TGCAGTGCTAGGGGTACGGGGGACAGGATCGTCAACTATGGCTACACCTTC
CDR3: CSARGTGDRIVNYGYTF

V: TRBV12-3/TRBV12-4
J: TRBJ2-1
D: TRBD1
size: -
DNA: TGTGCCAGCAGCCCGGGGACAGGAATCACGAATGAGCAGTTCTTC
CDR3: CASSPGTGITNEQFF

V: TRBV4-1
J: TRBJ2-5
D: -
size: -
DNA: TGCGCCAGCAGCCTACTTCCTGAACCGTCCCAAGAGACCCAGTACTTC
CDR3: CASSLLPEPSQETQYF

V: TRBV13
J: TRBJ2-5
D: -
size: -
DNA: TGTGCCAGCAGCTTAGGGTCCCTTCTCATACGGAGCCGGGAGACCCAGTACTTC
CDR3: CASSLGSLLIRSRETQYF

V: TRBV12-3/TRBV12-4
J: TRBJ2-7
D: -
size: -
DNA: TGTGCCAGCAGTTTAATTGAGGACACCTCCTACGAGCAGTACTTC
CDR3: CASSLIEDTSYEQYF

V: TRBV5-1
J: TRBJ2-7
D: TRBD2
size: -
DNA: TGCGCCAGCAGCTCGACTAGCGGTCTCCCTCAGGCCTACGAGCAGTACTTC
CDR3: CASSSTSGLPQAYEQYF

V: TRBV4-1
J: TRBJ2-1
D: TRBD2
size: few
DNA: TGCGCCAGCAGCCAAGAACTAGCGGGGGGGCCGGATGAGCAGTTCTTC
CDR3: CASSQELAGGPDEQFF

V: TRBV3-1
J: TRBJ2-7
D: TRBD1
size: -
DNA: TGTGCCAGCAGCCAAGGTGTAGGTTGGGGGACAGGGGGCTTTTACGAGCAGTACTTC
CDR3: CASSQGVGWGTGGFYEQYF

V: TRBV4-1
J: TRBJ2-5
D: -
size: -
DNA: TGCGCCAGCAGCCAAGAAGGCGGGCAGGGGTGGACGAAGACCCAGTACTTC
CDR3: CASSQEGGQGWTKTQYF

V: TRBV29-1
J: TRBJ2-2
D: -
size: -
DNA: TGCAGCGTTAGGACTGCGAACACCGGGGAGCTGTTTTTT
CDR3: CSVRTANTGELFF

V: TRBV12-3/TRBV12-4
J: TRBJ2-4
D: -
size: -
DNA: TGTGCCAGCAGTCCCACGGCAGGGGAACAGCAGTACTTC
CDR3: CASSPTAGEQQYF

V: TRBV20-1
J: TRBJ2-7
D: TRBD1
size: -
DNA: TGCAGTGCTAGAGGGGCAGGGGGTCCCTCCTACGAGCAGTACTTC
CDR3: CSARGAGGPSYEQYF

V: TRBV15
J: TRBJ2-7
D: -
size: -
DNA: TGTGCCACCAGCGGGGGGGACAGACGCTACGAGCAGTACTTC
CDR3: CATSGGDRRYEQYF

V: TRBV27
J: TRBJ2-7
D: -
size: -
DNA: TGTGCCAGCCAGGGGTTGACCCACTACGAGCAGTACTTC
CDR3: CASQGLTHYEQYF

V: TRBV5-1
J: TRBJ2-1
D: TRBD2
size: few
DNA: TGCGCCAGCAGCACAATAGCGGGGGGTACCTACAATGAGCAGTTCTTC
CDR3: CASSTIAGGTYNEQFF

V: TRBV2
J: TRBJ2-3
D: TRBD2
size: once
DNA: TGTGCCAGCAGCACTAGCGGGATGATGGTGGGAGATACGCAGTATTTT
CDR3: CASSTSGMMVGDTQYF

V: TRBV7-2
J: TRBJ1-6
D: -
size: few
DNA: TGTGCCAGCAGCCCCATGATTAATTCACCCCTCCACTTT
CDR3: CASSPMINSPLHF

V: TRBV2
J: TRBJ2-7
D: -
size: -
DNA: TGTGCCAGCAGCGGGGGGCAAGTCCCCTACGAGCAGTACTTC
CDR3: CASSGGQVPYEQYF

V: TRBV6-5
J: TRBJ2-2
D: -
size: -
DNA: TGTGCCAGCAGTTACTCGGGGTGGAATCCCGGGGAGCTGTTTTTT
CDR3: CASSYSGWNPGELFF

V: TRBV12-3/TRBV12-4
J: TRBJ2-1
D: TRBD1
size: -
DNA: TGTGCCAGCAGACCCGGACAGGGGGCCCGGAATGAGCAGTTCTTC
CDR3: CASRPGQGARNEQFF

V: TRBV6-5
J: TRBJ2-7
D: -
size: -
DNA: TGTGCCAGCAGAAATACTGGGGACTACGAGCAGTACTTC
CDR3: CASRNTGDYEQYF

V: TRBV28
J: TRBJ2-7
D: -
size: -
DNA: TGTGCCAGCAGTAGGAGGATGGGGTCCTACGAGCAGTACTTC
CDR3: CASSRRMGSYEQYF

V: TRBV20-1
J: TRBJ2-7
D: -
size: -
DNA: TGCAGTGCTTCACCAGGGAACGAGCAGTACTTC
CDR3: CSASPGNEQYF

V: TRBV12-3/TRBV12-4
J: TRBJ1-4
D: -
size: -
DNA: TGTGCCAGCAGTTTAGGGGACATACGTGGGGAAAAACTGTTTTTT
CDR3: CASSLGDIRGEKLFF

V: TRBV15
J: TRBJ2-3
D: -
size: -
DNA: TGTGCCACCAGCAGAGTTAGGGCCTGGGATACGCAGTATTTT
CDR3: CATSRVRAWDTQYF

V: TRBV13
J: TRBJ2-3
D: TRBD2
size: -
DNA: TGTGTCAGCAGAGAAACTAGCGGGGGGGCCCTTGGGAAGTATTTT
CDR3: CVSRETSGGALGKYF

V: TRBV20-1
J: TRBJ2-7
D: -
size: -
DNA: TGCAGTGCTAGAGATCCAAGGACAGCGGGCTACGAGCAGTACTTC
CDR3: CSARDPRTAGYEQYF

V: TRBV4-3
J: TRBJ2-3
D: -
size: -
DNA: TGCGCCAGCAGCCAAGATTCGGTACTAAGCACAGATACGCAGTATTTT
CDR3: CASSQDSVLSTDTQYF

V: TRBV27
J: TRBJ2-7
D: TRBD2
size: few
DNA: TGTGCCAGCAGTTCAGGACTAGACTCCTACGAGCAGTACTTC
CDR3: CASSSGLDSYEQYF

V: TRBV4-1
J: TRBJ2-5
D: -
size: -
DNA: TGCGCCAGCAGCCCCGGAGGTGGAGCGTACCAAGAGACCCAGTACTTC
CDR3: CASSPGGGAYQETQYF

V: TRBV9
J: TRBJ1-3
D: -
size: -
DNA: TGTGCCAGCAGCGTAAATGATGGAAACACCATATATTTT
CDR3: CASSVNDGNTIYF

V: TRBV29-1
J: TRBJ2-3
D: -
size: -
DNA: TGCAGCGTTGCAGGGGCGGGGTCCCGGGATACGCAGTATTTT
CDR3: CSVAGAGSRDTQYF

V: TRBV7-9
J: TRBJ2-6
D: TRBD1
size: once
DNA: TGTGCCAGCAGGCCGACAGGGGGCGCACCTGGGGCCAACGTCCTGACTTTC
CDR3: CASRPTGGAPGANVLTF

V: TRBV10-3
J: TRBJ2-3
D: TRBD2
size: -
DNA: TGTGCCATCGGCGGCGGAAGCGGGGGCAGGACAGATACGCAGTATTTT
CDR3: CAIGGGSGGRTDTQYF

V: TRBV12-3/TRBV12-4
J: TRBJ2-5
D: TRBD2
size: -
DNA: TGTGCCAGCGGAGGGACTAGACTGGGAGAGACCCAGTACTTC
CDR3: CASGGTRLGETQYF

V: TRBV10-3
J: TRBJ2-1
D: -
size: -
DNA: TGTGCCATCAGTGATAATTTAGGGGGCAATGAGCAGTTCTTC
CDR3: CAISDNLGGNEQFF

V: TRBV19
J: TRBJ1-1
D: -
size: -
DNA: TGTGCCAGTAGTACTCCCCTGGGCCGGGACCGGAACACTGAAGCTTTCTTT
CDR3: CASSTPLGRDRNTEAFF

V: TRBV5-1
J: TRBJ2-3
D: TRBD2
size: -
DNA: TGCGCCAGCAGCTTGGATGGGGGAGGGCCGGGAGATACGCAGTATTTT
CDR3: CASSLDGGGPGDTQYF

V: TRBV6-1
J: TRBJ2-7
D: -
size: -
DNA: TGTGCCAGCAGGTCATTTAAATACTCGACGGGCGACTCCTACGAGCAGTACTTC
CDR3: CASRSFKYSTGDSYEQYF

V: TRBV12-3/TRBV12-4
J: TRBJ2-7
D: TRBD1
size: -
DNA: TGTGCCAGCAGTTTCCCGAGTGGGCAGGGGGCGGGCGAGCAGTACTTC
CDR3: CASSFPSGQGAGEQYF

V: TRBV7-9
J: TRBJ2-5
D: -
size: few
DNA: TGTGCCAGCAGCTTAGGTGCTCAGACTAAAGAGACCCAGTACTTC
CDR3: CASSLGAQTKETQYF

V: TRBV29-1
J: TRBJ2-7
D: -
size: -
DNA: TGCAGCGCATGGGGGATAGCAGGAACCTCCTACGAGCAGTACTTC
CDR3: CSAWGIAGTSYEQYF